The source of this TCR beta chain is a study of cytomegalovirus exposure and HLA in healthy donors. Findings of the study overall: TCR beta V segments were, for the most part, productive about 90% or about 30% of the time in an earlier analysis.

In regard to this clone: What it binds is unknown.

Vbeta (60) and Jbeta (13) primers were used in the PCR. As originally analysed: An analysis that came later counted 80 million or so unique TCR beta chains, around 10 million shared. Profiling relied on immunoSEQ multiplex PCR, and the TCRdb table lists in-frame clones only, not all of them. V and J calls plus clone size are reproduced from that table; the DNA served to infer D and trimming. The sample yields 200,000 to 250,000 clones, about 78% seen once. Trimming removed 1 base from V and 3 bases from J, with 15 bases in between. The germline V gene has CDR1 SGHTA and CDR2 FQGTGA. This CDR3 is built from 16 residues.

The gene calls are TRBV7-3 and TRBJ1-1; maybe TRBD1 (5 bases). The sequence came from a male donor in good health and CMV-seronegative. The sample was PBMCs. CDR3 loop: CASSLKGRVPHTEAFF. CDR3 nucleotides: TGTGCCAGCAGCTTAAAAGGCAGGGTACCCCACACTGAAGCTTTCTTT.